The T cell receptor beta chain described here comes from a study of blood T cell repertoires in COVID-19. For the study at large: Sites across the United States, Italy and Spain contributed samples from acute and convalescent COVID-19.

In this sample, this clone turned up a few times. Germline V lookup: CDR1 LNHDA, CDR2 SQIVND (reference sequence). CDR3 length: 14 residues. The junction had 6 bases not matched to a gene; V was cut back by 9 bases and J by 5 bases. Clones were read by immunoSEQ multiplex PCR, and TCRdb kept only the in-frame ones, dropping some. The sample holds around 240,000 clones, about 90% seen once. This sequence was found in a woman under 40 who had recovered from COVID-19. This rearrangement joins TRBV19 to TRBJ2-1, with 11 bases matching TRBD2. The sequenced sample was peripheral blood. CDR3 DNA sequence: TGTGCCAGCACCACTAGCGGGGGACACAATGAGCAGTTCTTC. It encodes CASTTSGGHNEQFF.